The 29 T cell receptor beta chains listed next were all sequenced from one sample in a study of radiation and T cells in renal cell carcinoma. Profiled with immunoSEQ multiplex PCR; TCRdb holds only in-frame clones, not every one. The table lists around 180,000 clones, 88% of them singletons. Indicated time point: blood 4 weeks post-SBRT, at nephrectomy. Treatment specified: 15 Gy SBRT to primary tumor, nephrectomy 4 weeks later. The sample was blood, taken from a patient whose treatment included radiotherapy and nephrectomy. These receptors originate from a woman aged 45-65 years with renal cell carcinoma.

CDR3 in DNA: TGTGCCAGTCAGGGGCAGGACACTGAAGCTTTCTTT. It is translated as CASQGQDTEAFF. The chain employs TRBV5-4 and TRBJ1-1; tentatively, D is TRBD1 (6 bases). The V gene's germline CDR1 is SGHNT and CDR2 YYREEE (reference sequence). V was shortened by 8 bases and J by 3 bases, with 11 bases between the two germline ends. The CDR3 loop spans 12 amino acids.

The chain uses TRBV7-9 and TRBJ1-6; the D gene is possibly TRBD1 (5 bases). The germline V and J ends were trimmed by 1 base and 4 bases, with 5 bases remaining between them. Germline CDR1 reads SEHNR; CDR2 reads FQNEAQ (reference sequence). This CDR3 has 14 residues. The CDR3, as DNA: TGTGCCAGCAGCTTAGACAGGTATAATTCACCCCTCCACTTT. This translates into CASSLDRYNSPLHF.

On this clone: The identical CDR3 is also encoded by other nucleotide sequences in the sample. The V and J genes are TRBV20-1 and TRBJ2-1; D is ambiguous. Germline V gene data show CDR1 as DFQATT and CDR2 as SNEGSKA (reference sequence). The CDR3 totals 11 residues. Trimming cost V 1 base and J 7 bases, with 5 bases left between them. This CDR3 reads CSARGGNEQFF. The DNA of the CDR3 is TGCAGTGCTAGAGGGGGTAATGAGCAGTTCTTC.

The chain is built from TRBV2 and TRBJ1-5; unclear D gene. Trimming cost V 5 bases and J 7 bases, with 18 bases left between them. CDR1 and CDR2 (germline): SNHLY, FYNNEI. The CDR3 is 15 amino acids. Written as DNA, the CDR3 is TGTGCCAGCAGTCCAGCCCGGGCTACAAGGCAGCCCCAGCATTTT. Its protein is CASSPARATRQPQHF.

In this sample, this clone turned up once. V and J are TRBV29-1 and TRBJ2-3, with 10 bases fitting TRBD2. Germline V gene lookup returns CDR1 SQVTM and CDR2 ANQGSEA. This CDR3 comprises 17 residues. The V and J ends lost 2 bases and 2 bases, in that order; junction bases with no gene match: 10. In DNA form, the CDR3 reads TGCAGCGTTGAACCCCCTAGGACTAGCGGAATCACAGATACGCAGTATTTT. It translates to CSVEPPRTSGITDTQYF.

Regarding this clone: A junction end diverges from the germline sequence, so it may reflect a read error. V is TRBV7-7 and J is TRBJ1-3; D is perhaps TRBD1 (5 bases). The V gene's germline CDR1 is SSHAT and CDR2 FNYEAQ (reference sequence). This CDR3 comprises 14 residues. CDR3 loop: CASSFQGGGNTIYF. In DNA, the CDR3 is TGTGCTAGCAGCTTCCAGGGCGGTGGAAACACCATATATTTT.

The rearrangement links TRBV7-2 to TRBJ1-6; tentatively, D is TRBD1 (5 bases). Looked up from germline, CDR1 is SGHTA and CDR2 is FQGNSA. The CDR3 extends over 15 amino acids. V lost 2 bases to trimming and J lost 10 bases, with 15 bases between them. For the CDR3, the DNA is TGTGCCAGCAGCTTACAGGGAGGAGAGGGATCACCCCTCCACTTT. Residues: CASSLQGGEGSPLHF.

The CDR3 reads CASSPTGGRETQYF. CDR3 DNA: TGTGCCAGCAGCCCAACGGGGGGCAGGGAGACCCAGTACTTC. V is TRBV4-2 and J is TRBJ2-5; TRBD2 might be the D (7 bases). The CDR3 is 14 residues long. CDR1 is LGHNA and CDR2 is YNFKEQ in the germline V gene. V gave up 4 bases and J gave up 5 bases, with 14 bases separating them.

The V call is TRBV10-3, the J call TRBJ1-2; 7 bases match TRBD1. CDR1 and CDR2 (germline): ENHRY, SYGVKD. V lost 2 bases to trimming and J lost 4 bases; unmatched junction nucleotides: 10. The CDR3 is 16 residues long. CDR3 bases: TGTGCCATCAGTGAGCCATCAGGGGGTGTTACCTATGGCTACACCTTC. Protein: CAISEPSGGVTYGYTF.

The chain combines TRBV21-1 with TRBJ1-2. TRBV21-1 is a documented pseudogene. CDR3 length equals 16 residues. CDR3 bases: TGTGCCAGCAGCCCTCGGGGGCCTTTCGGGCGCGGGCCATACACCTTC. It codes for CASSPRGPFGRGPYTF.

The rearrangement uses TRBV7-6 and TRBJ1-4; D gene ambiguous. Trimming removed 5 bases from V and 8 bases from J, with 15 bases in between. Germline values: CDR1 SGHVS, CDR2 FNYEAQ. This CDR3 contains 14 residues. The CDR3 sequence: CASSNGIYLEKLFF. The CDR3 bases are TGTGCCAGCAGCAACGGGATTTACCTAGAAAAACTGTTTTTT.

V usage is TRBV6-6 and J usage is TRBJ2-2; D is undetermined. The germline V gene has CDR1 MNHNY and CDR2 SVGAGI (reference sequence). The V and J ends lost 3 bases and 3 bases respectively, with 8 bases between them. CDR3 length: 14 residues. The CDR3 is CASSYHVDTGELFF. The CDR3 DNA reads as TGTGCCAGCAGTTATCACGTCGACACCGGGGAGCTGTTTTTT.

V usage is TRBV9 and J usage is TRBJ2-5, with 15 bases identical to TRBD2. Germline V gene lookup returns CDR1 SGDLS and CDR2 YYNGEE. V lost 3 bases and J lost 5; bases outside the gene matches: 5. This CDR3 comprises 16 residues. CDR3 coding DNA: TGTGCCAGCAGCGCAGGACTAGCGGGGGGGCAGGAGACCCAGTACTTC. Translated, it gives CASSAGLAGGQETQYF.

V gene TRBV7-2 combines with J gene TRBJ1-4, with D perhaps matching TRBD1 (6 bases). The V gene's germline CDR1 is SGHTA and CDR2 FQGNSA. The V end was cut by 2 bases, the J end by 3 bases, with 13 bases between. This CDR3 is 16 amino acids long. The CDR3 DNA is TGTGCCAGCAGCTTAAATTTCAGGGGCGCTAATGAAAAACTGTTTTTT. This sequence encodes CASSLNFRGANEKLFF.

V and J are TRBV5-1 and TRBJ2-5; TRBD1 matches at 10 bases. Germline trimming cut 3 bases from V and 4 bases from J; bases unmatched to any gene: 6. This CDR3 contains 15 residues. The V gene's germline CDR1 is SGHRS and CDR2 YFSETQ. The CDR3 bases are TGCGCCAGCAGCTCCGGGCGGGACAGGGGAGAGACCCAGTACTTC. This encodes CASSSGRDRGETQYF.

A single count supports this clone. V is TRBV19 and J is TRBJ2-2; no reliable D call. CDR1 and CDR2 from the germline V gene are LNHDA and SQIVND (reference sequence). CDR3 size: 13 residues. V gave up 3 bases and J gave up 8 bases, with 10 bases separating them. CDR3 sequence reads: CASSIRAQGELFF. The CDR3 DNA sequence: TGTGCCAGTAGTATTAGGGCCCAAGGGGAGCTGTTTTTT.

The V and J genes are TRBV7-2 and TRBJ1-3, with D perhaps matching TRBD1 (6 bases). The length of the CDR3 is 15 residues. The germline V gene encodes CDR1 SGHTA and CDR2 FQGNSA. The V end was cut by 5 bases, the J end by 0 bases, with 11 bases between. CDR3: CASSTGTLSGNTIYF. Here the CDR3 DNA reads TGTGCCAGCAGCACCGGGACACTCTCTGGAAACACCATATATTTT.

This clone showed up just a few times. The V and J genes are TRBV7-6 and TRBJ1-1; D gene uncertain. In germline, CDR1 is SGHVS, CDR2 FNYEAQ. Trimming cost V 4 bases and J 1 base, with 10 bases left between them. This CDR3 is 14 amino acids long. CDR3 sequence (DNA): TGTGCCAGCAGCTCGTTAGTCGCGAACACTGAAGCTTTCTTT. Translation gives CASSSLVANTEAFF.

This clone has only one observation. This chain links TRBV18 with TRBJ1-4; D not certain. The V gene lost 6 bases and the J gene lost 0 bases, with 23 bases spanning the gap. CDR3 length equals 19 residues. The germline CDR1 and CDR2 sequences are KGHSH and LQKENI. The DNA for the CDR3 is TGTGCCAGCTCTCGGAACACCCTACGAGAGGTTGCAACTAATGAAAAACTGTTTTTT. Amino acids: CASSRNTLREVATNEKLFF.

DNA for the CDR3: TGTGCCAGCAGCTTGGACAGGGGATCCCATGGCTACACCTTC. It specifies CASSLDRGSHGYTF. This chain joins TRBV5-6 and TRBJ1-2, with 7 bases identical to TRBD1. V gave up 0 bases and J gave up 6 bases; unmatched junction bases: 5. Germline V gene lookup returns CDR1 SGHDT and CDR2 YYEEEE. The CDR3 has 14 amino acids.

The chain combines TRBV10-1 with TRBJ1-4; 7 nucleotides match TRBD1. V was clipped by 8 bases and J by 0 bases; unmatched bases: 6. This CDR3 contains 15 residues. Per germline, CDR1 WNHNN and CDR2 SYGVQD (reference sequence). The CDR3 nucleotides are TGCGCCAGCGCGGGACAGCCATCAACTAATGAAAAACTGTTTTTT. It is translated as CASAGQPSTNEKLFF.

The CDR3 bases are TGTGCCAGCAGCGTCACAGGGTCGGGCTATGGCTACACCTTC. Its translation: CASSVTGSGYGYTF. The chain is built from TRBV11-2 and TRBJ1-2; D is possibly TRBD1 (6 bases). Germline loops: CDR1 SGHAT, CDR2 FQNNGV. CDR3 size: 14 residues. Trimming removed 5 bases from V and 4 bases from J, with 14 bases in between.

As DNA, the CDR3 is TGTGCCAGCAGTTATAGTTCAGAGCAGTTCTTC. It encodes CASSYSSEQFF. V and J are TRBV6-6 and TRBJ2-1; D call uncertain. CDR1 and CDR2 from the germline V gene are MNHNY and SVGAGI (reference sequence). Trimming took 3 bases from V and 10 from J, leaving 7 bases between them. The length of the CDR3 is 11 residues.

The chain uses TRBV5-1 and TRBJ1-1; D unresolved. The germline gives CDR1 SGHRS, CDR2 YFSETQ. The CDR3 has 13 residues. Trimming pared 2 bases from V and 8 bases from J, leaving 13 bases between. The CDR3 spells CASSFIEDGEAFF. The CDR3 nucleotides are TGCGCCAGCAGCTTTATAGAGGACGGGGAAGCTTTCTTT. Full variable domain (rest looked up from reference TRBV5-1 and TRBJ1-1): KAGVTQTPRYLIKTRGQQVTLSCSPISGHRSVSWYQQTPGQGLQFLFEYFSETQRNKGNFPGRFSGRQFSNSRSEMNVSTLELGDSALYLCASSFIEDGEAFFGQGTRLTVV.

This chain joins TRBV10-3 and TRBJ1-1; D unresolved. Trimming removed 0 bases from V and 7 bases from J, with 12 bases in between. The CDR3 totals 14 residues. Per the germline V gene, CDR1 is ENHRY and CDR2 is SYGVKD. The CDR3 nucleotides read TGTGCCATCAGTGAGTCGTCAGCGTGGAGTGAAGCTTTCTTT. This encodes CAISESSAWSEAFF.

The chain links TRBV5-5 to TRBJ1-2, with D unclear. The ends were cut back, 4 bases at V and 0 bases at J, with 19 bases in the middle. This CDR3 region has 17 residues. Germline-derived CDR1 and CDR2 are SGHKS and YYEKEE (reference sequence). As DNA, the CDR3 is TGTGCCAGCAGCGTTACCCCCGATGCAGTTACTAACTATGGCTACACCTTC. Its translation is CASSVTPDAVTNYGYTF.

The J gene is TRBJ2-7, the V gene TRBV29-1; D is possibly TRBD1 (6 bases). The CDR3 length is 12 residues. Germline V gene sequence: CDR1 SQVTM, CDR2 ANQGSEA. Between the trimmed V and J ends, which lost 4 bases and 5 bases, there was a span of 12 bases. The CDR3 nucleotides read TGCAGCGTTGTGCAGGGGCCCCACGAGCAGTACTTC. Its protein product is CSVVQGPHEQYF.

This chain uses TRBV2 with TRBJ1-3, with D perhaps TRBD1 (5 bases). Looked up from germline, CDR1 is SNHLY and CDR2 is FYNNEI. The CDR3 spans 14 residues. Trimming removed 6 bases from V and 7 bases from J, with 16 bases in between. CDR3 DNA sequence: TGTGCCAGCAGCAGCCGGGCCCCAGGGAACACCATATATTTT. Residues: CASSSRAPGNTIYF.

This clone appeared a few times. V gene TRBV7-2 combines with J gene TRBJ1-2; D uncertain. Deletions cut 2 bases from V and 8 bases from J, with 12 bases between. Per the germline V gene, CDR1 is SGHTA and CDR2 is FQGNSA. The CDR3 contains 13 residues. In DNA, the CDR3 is TGTGCCAGCAGCTTAAATGAGGGTAGGGGCTACACCTTC. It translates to CASSLNEGRGYTF.